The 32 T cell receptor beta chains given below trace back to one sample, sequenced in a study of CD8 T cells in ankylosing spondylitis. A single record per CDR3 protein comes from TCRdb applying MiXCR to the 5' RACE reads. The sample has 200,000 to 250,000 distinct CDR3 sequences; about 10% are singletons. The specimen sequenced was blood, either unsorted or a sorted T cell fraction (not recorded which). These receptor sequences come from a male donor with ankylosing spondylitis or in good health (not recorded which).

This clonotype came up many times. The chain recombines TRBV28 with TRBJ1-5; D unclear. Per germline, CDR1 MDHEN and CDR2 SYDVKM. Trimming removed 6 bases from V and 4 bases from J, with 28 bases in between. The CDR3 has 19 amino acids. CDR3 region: CASSPLGVGFSTGNQPQHF. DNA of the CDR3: TGTGCCAGCAGCCCTCTAGGTGTTGGGTTCTCGACTGGGAATCAGCCCCAGCATTTT.

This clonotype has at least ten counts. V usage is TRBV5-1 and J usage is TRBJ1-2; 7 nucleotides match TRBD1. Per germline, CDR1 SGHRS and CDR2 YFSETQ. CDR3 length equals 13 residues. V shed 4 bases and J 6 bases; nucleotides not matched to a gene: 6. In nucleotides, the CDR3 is TGCGCCAGCAGCCTGGGACAGATCGATGGCTACACCTTC. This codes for CASSLGQIDGYTF.

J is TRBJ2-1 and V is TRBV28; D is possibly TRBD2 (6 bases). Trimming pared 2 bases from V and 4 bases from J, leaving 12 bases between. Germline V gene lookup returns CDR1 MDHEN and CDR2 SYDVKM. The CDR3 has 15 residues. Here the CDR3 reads CASSLLGGEYNEQFF. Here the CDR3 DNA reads TGTGCCAGCAGTTTACTCGGGGGTGAATACAATGAGCAGTTCTTC.

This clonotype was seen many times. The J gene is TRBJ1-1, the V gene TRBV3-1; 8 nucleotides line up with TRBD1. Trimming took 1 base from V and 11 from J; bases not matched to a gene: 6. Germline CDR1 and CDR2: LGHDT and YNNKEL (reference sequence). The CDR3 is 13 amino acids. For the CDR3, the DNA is TGTGCCAGCAGCCAAGGACAGGGGAGGGAGGCTTTCTTT. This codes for CASSQGQGREAFF.

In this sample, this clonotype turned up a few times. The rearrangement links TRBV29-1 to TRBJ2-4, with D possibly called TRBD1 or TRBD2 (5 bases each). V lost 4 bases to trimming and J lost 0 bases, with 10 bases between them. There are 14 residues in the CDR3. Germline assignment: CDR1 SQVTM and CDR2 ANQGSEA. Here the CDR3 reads CSVAGTGAKNIQYF. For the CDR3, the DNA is TGCAGCGTTGCAGGGACGGGAGCCAAAAACATTCAGTACTTC.

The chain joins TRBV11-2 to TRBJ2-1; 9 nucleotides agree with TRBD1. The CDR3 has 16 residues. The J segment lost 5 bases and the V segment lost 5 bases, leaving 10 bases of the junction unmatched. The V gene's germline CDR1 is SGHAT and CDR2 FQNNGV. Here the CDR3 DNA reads TGTGCCAGCAGCCTACGACCGGGACAGGGCCACAATGAGCAGTTCTTC. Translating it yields CASSLRPGQGHNEQFF.

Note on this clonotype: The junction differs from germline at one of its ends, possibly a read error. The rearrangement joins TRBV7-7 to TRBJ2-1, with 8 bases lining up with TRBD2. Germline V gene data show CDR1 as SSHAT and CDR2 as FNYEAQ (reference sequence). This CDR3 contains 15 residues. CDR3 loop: CASSLSSAGGNEQFF. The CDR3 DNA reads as TGTGCTAGCAGCTTAAGTTCTGCGGGGGGTAATGAGCAGTTCTTC.

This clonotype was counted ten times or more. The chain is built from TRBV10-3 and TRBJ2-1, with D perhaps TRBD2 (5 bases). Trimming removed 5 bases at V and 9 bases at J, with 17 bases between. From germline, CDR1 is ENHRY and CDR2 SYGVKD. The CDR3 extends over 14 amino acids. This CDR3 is CAISSGDTFLEQFF. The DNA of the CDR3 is TGTGCCATCAGTAGCGGAGACACCTTTCTTGAGCAGTTCTTC.

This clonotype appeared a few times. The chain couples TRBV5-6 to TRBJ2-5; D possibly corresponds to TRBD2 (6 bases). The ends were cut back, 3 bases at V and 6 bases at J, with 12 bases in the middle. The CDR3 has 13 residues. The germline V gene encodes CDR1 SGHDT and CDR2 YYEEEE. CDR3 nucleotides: TGTGCCAGCAGCTCGGGGACTGTAAAGACCCAGTACTTC. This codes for CASSSGTVKTQYF. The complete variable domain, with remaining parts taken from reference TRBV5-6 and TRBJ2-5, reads DAGVTQSPTHLIKTRGQQVTLRCSPKSGHDTVSWYQQALGQGPQFIFQYYEEEERQRGNFPDRFSGHQFPNYSSELNVNALLLGDSALYLCASSSGTVKTQYFGPGTRLLVL.

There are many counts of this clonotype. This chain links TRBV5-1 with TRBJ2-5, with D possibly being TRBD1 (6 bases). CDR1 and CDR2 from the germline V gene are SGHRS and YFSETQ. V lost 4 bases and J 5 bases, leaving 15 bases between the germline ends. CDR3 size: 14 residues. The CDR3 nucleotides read TGCGCCAGCAGCGGTCCAGGGGAACGCGAGACCCAGTACTTC. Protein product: CASSGPGERETQYF.

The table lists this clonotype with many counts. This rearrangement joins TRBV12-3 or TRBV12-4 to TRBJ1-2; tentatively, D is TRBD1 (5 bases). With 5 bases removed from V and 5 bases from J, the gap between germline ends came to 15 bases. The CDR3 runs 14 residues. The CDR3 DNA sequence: TGTGCCAGCAGTGTTCAGGGCGGTCGGTATGGCTACACCTTC. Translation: CASSVQGGRYGYTF.

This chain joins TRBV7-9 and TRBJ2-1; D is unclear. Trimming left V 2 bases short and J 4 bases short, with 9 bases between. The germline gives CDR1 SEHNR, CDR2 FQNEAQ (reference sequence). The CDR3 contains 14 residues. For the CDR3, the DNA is TGTGCCAGCAGCTTAATCCTGGAATACAATGAGCAGTTCTTC. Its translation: CASSLILEYNEQFF.

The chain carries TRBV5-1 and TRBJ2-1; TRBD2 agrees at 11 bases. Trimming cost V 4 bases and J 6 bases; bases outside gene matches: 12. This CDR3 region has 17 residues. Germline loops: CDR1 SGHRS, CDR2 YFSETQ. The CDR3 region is CASSTEGLAGGRNEQFF. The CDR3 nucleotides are TGCGCCAGCAGCACGGAAGGCCTAGCGGGGGGCCGCAATGAGCAGTTCTTC.

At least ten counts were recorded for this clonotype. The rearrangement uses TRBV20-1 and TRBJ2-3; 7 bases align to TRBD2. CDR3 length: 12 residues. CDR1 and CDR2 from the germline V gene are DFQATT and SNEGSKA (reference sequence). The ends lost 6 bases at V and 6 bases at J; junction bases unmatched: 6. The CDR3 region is CSAGSGGDTQYF. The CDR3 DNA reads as TGCAGTGCCGGTTCGGGGGGTGATACGCAGTATTTT.

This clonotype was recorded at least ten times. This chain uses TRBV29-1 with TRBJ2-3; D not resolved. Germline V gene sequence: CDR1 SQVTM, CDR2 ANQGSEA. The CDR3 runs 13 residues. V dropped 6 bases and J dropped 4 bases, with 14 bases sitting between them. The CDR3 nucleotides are TGCAGCGTCCTCGGACGTTGGGCAGATACGCAGTATTTT. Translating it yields CSVLGRWADTQYF.

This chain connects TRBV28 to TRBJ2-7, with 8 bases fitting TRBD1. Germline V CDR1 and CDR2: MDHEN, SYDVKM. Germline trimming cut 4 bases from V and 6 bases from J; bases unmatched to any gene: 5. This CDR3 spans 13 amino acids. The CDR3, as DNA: TGTGCCAGCAGTTCCGGACAGGGAGTCGAGCAGTACTTC. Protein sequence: CASSSGQGVEQYF. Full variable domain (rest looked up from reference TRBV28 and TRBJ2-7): DVKVTQSSRYLVKRTGEKVFLECVQDMDHENMFWYRQDPGLGLRLIYFSYDVKMKEKGDIPEGYSVSREKKERFSLILESASTNQTSMYLCASSSGQGVEQYFGPGTRLTVT.

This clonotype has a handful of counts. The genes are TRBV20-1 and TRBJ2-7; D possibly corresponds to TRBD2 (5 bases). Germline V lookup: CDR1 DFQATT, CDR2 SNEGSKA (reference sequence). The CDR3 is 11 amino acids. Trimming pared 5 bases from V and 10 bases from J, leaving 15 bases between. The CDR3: CSAGRSGSQYF. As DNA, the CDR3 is TGCAGTGCTGGAAGGTCGGGGTCCCAGTACTTC.

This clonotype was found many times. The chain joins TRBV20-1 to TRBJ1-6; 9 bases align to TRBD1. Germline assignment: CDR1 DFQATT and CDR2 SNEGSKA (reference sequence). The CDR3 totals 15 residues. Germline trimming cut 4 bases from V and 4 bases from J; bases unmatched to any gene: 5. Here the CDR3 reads CSAKGQGVYNSPLHF. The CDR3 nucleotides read TGCAGTGCTAAGGGACAGGGCGTTTATAATTCACCCCTCCACTTT.

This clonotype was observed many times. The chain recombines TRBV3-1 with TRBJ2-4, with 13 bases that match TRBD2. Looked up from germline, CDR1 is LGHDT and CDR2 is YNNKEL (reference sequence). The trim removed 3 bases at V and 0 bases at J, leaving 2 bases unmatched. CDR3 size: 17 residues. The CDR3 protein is CASSQGLAGLAKNIQYF. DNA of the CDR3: TGTGCCAGCAGCCAGGGACTAGCGGGGCTAGCCAAAAACATTCAGTACTTC.

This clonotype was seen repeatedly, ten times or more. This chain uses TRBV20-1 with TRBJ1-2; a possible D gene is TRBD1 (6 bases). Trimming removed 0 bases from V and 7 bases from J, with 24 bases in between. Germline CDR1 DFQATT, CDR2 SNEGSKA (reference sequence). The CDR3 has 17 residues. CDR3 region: CSARDRGRGTGLGGYTF. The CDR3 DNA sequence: TGCAGTGCTAGAGACAGAGGAAGGGGGACGGGCCTTGGTGGCTACACCTTC.

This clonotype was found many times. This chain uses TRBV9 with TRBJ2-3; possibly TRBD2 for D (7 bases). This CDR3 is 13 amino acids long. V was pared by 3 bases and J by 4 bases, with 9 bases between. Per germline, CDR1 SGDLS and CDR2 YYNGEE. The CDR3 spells CASSAGGADTQYF. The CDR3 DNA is TGTGCCAGCAGCGCGGGGGGCGCAGATACGCAGTATTTT.

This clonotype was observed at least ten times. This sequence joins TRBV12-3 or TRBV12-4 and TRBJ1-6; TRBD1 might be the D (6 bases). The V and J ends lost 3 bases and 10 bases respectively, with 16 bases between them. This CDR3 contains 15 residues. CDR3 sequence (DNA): TGTGCCAGCAGTTTGCAAGGGGGGGTGGTATCACCCCTCCACTTT. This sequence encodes CASSLQGGVVSPLHF.

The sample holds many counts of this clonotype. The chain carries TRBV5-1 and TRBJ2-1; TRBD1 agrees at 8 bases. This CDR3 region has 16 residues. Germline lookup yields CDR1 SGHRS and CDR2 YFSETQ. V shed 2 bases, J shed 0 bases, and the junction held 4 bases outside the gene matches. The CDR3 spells CASSFRDRTSYNEQFF. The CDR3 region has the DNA TGCGCCAGCAGCTTCCGGGACAGGACCTCCTACAATGAGCAGTTCTTC.

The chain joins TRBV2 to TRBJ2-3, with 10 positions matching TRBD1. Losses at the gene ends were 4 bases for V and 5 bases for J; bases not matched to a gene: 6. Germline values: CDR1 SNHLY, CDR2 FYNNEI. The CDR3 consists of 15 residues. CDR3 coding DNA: TGTGCCAGCAGTGCCCGGGACAGGGGTGGAGATACGCAGTATTTT. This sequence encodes CASSARDRGGDTQYF.

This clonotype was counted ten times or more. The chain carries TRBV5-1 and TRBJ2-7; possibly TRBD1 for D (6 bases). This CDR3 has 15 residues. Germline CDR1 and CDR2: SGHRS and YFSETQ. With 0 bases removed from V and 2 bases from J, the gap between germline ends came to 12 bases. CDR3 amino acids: CASSLERTDAYEQYF. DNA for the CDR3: TGCGCCAGCAGCTTGGAAAGGACAGACGCCTACGAGCAGTACTTC.

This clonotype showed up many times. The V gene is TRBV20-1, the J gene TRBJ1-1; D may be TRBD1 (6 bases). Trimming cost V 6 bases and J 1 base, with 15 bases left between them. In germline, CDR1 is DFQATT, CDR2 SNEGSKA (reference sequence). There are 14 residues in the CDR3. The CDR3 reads CSAFGGPENTEAFF. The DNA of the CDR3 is TGCAGTGCCTTTGGGGGGCCGGAGAACACTGAAGCTTTCTTT.

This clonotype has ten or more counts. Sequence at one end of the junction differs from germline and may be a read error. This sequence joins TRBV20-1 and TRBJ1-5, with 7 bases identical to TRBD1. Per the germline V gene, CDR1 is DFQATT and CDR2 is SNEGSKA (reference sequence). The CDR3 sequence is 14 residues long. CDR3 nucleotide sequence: TGCAGTGCTATTCATCGGACAGGCAAGCAGCCCCAGCATTTT. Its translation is CSAIHRTGKQPQHF.

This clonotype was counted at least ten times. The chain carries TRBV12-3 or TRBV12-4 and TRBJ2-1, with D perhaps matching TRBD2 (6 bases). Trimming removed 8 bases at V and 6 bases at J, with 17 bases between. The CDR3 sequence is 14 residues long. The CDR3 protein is CASCPGTSPNEQFF. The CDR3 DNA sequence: TGTGCCAGCTGTCCGGGGACTTCCCCCAATGAGCAGTTCTTC.

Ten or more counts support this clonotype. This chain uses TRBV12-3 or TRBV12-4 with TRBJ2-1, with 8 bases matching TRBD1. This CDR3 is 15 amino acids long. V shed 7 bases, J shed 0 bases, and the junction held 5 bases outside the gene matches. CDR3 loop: CASKPGGNSYNEQFF. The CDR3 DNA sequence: TGTGCCAGCAAACCAGGGGGCAACTCCTACAATGAGCAGTTCTTC.

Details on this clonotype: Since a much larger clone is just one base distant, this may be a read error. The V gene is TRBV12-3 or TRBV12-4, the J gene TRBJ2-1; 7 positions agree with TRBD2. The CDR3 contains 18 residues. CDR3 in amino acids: CASTLGQGSGRPYYEQFF. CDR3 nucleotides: TGTGCCAGCACCTTAGGGCAGGGTAGCGGGCGCCCCTACTATGAGCAGTTCTTC.

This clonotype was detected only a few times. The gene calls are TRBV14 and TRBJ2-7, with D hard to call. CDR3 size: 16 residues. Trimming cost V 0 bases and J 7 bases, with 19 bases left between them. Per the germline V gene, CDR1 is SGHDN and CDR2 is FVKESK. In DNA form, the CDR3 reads TGTGCCAGCAGCCAAGATCCGGGCGGCATCATCCGGGAGCAGTACTTC. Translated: CASSQDPGGIIREQYF.

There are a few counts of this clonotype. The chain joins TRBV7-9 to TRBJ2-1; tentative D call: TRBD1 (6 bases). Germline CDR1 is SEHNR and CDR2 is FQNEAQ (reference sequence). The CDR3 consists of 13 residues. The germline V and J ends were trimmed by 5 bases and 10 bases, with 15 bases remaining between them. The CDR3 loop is CASSPSRTGEQFF. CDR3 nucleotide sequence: TGTGCCAGCAGCCCCTCCCGCACAGGGGAGCAGTTCTTC.